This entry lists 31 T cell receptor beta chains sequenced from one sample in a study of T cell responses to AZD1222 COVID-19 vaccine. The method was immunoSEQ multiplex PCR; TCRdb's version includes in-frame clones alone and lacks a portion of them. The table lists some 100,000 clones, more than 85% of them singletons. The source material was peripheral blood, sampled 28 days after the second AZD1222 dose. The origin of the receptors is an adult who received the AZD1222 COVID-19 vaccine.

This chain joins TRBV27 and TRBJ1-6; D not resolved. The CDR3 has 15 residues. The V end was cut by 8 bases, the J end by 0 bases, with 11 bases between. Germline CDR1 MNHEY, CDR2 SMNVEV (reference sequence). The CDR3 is CASGLLSSYNSPLHF. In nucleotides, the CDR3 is TGTGCCAGCGGATTATTGAGCTCCTATAATTCACCCCTCCACTTT.

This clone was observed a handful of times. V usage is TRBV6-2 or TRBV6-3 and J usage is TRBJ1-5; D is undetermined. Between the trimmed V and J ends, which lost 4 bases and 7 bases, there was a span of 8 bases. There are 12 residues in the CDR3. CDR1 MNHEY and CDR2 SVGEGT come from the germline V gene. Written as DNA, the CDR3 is TGTGCCAGCAGTTCAAACATGCAGCCCCAGCATTTT. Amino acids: CASSSNMQPQHF.

CDR3 sequence (DNA): TGCGCCAGCAGCTTGGGTACGGGACGGATCTCCTACGAGCAGTACTTC. As protein: CASSLGTGRISYEQYF. The chain carries TRBV5-1 and TRBJ2-7; the D gene could be TRBD1 or TRBD2 (5 bases each). Germline V CDR1 and CDR2: SGHRS, YFSETQ. The CDR3 is made up of 16 amino acids. Trimming removed 0 bases at V and 0 bases at J, with 13 bases between.

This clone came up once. CDR3 nucleotides: TGCGCCAGCAGCCAAGATTGGGGACTAGCGGGAGTTAACGAGCAGTACTTC. Encoded protein: CASSQDWGLAGVNEQYF. The J gene is TRBJ2-7, the V gene TRBV4-3; 14 bases are shared with TRBD2. The CDR3 loop spans 17 amino acids. V shed 0 bases and J 5 bases; nucleotides not matched to a gene: 6. Germline loops: CDR1 LGHNA, CDR2 YSLEER.

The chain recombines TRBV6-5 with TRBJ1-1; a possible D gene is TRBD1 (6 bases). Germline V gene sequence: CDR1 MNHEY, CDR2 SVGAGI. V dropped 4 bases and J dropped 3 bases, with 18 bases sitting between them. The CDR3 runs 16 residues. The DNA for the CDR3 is TGTGCCAGCAGTTCCCGTGGAACAGGGTCTTACACTGAAGCTTTCTTT. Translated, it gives CASSSRGTGSYTEAFF.

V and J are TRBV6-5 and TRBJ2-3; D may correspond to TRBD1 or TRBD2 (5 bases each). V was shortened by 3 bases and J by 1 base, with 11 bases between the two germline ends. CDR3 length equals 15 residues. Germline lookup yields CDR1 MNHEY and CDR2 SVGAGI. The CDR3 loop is CASSYWGIGTDTQYF. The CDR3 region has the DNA TGTGCCAGCAGTTATTGGGGGATCGGCACAGATACGCAGTATTTT.

This CDR3 reads CASSAQGYTEAFF. As DNA, the CDR3 is TGTGCCAGCAGTGCACAGGGCTACACTGAAGCTTTCTTT. This chain connects TRBV27 to TRBJ1-1, with D possibly TRBD1 on 6 matching bases. The CDR3 consists of 13 residues. Trimming removed 5 bases at V and 3 bases at J, with 10 bases between. Germline CDR1 and CDR2: MNHEY and SMNVEV (reference sequence).

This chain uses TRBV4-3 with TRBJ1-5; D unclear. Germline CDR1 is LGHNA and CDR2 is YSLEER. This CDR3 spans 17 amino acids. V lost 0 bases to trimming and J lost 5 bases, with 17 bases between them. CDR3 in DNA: TGCGCCAGCAGCCAAGACCCCTTAGGGCCCAGTTATCAGCCCCAGCATTTT. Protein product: CASSQDPLGPSYQPQHF.

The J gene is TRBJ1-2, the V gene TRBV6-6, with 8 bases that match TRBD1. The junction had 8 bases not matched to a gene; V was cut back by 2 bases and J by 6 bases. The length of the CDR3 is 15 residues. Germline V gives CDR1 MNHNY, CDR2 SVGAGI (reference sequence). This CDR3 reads CASSYRTDRGDGYTF. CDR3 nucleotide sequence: TGTGCCAGCAGTTACCGAACCGACAGGGGCGATGGCTACACCTTC.

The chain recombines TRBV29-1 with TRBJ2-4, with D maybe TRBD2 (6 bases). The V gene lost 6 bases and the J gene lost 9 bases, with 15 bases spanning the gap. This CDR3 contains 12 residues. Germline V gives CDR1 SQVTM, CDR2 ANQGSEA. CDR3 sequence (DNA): TGCAGCGTCCCGACTAGTGTCGGCATTCAGTACTTC. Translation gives CSVPTSVGIQYF.

For the CDR3, the DNA is TGTGCCAGCAGCCAGAGGGACGGTGAAAAACTGTTTTTT. Its protein is CASSQRDGEKLFF. V and J are TRBV4-2 and TRBJ1-4, with TRBD1 as a possible D gene (5 bases). V lost 3 bases and J lost 7, with 9 bases in between. Per germline, CDR1 LGHNA and CDR2 YNFKEQ. The CDR3 has 13 amino acids.

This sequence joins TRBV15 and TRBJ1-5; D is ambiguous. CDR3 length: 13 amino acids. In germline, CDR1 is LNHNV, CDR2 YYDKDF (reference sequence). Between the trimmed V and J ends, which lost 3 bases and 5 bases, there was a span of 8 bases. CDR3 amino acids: CATSRVGYQPQHF. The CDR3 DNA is TGTGCCACCAGCAGGGTTGGTTATCAGCCCCAGCATTTT.

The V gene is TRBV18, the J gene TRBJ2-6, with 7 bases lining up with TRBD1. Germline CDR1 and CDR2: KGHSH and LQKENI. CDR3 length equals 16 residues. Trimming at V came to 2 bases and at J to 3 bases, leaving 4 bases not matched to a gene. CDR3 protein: CASSPEQGRGANVLTF. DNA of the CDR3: TGTGCCAGCTCACCAGAACAGGGGCGTGGGGCCAACGTCCTGACTTTC.

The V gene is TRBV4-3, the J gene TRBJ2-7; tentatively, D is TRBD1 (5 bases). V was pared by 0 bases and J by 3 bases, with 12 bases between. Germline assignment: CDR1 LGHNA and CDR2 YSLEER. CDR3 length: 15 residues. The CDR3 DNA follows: TGCGCCAGCAGCCAAGACCGGACATATTTCTACGAGCAGTACTTC. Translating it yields CASSQDRTYFYEQYF.

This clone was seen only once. The CDR3 nucleotides are TGCGCCAGCACACTCCAAACCGGGACAGGGGCGGCCGGGGAGCTGTTTTTT. Its translation: CASTLQTGTGAAGELFF. The J gene is TRBJ2-2, the V gene TRBV5-1, with 10 bases aligning to TRBD1. CDR1 is SGHRS and CDR2 is YFSETQ in the germline V gene. This CDR3 spans 17 amino acids. The V gene end was trimmed by 6 bases and the J gene end by 6 bases; junction bases not matched to a gene: 14.

CDR3 in DNA: TGTGCCAGCAGTGAAGAAGGGGGGACGGCGTATGGCTACACCTTC. It is translated as CASSEEGGTAYGYTF. V and J are TRBV6-1 and TRBJ1-2, with a tentative D call TRBD1 (6 bases). This CDR3 contains 15 residues. Germline V gene sequence: CDR1 MNHNS, CDR2 SASEGT. V shed 1 base and J shed 5 bases, with 14 bases lying between them.

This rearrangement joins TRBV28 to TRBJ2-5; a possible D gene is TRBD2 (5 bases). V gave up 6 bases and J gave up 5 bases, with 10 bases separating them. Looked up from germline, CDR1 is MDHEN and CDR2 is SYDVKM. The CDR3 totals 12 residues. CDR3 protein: CASRGSEETQYF. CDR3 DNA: TGTGCCAGCAGGGGTAGCGAGGAGACCCAGTACTTC.

In DNA form, the CDR3 reads TGTGCCAGCAGTCTGGGTCCGCCAGGGGCTGGCGACGAGCAGTACTTC. Its translation: CASSLGPPGAGDEQYF. The V gene is TRBV28, the J gene TRBJ2-7; the D gene is possibly TRBD1 (6 bases). Trimming removed 5 bases from V and 5 bases from J, with 22 bases in between. This CDR3 contains 16 residues. Germline V gene data show CDR1 as MDHEN and CDR2 as SYDVKM.

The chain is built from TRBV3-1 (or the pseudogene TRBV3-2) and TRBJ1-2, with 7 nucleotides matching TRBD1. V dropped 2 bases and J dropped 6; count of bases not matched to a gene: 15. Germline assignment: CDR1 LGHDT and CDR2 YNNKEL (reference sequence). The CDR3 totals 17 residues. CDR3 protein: CASSQPLPRQGRNGYTF. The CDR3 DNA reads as TGTGCCAGCAGCCAACCACTCCCCAGACAGGGTCGAAATGGCTACACCTTC.

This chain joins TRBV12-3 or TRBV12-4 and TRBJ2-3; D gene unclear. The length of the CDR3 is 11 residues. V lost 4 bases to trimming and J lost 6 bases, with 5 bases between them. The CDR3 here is CASSYRDTQYF. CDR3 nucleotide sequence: TGTGCCAGCAGTTACCGGGATACGCAGTATTTT.

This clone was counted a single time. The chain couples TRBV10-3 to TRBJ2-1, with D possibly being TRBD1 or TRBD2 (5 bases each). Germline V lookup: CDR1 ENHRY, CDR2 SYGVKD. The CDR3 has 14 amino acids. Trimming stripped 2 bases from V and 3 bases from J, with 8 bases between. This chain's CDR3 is CAISEGTVYNEQFF. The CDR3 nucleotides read TGTGCCATCAGTGAGGGGACGGTCTACAATGAGCAGTTCTTC.

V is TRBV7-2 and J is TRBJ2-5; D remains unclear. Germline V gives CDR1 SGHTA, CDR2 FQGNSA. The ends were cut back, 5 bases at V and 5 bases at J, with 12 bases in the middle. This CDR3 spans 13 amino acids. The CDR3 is CASSPGKVETQYF. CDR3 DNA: TGTGCCAGCAGCCCCGGAAAGGTGGAGACCCAGTACTTC.

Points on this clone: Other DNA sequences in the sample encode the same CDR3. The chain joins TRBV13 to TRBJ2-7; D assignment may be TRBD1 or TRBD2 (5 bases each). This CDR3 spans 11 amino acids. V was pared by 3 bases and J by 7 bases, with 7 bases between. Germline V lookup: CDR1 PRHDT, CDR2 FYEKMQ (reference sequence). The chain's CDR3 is CASSLRGEQYF. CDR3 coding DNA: TGTGCCAGCAGCTTGAGGGGAGAGCAGTACTTC. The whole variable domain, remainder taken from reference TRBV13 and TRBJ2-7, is AAGVIQSPRHLIKEKRETATLKCYPIPRHDTVYWYQQGPGQDPQFLISFYEKMQSDKGSIPDRFSAQQFSDYHSELNMSSLELGDSALYFCASSLRGEQYFGPGTRLTVT.

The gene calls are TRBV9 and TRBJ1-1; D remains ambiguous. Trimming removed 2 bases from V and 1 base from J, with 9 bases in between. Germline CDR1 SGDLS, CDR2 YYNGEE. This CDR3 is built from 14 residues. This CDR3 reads CASSVSPENTEAFF. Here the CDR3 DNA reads TGTGCCAGCAGCGTGAGTCCGGAGAACACTGAAGCTTTCTTT. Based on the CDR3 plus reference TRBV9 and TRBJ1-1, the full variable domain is DSGVTQTPKHLITATGQRVTLRCSPRSGDLSVYWYQQSLDQGLQFLIQYYNGEERAKGNILERFSAQQFPDLHSELNLSSLELGDSALYFCASSVSPENTEAFFGQGTRLTVV.

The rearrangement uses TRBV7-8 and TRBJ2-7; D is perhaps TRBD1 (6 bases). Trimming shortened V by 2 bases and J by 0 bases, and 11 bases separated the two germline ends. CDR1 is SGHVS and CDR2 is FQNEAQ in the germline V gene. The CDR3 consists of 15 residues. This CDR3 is CASSLLDRSSYEQYF. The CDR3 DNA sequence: TGTGCCAGCAGCTTATTGGACAGAAGCTCCTACGAGCAGTACTTC.

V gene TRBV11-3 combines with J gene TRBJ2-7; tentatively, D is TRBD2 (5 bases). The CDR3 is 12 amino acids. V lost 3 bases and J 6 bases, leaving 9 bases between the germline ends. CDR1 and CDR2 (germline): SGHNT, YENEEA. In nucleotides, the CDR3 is TGTGCCAGCAGCTTTGGGGAGTCCGAGCAGTACTTC. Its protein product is CASSFGESEQYF.

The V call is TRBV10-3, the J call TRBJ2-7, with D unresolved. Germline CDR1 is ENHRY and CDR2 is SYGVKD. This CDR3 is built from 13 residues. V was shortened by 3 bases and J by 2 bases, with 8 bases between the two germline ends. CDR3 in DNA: TGTGCCATCAGTGAAGCCAGCCCCTACGAGCAGTACTTC. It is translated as CAISEASPYEQYF.

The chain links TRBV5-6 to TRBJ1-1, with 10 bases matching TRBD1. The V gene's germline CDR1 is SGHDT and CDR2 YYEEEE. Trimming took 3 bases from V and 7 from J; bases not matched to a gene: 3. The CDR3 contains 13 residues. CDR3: CASSSGTGVEAFF. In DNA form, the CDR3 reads TGTGCCAGCAGCTCCGGGACAGGGGTTGAAGCTTTCTTT. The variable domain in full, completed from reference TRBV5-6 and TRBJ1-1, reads DAGVTQSPTHLIKTRGQQVTLRCSPKSGHDTVSWYQQALGQGPQFIFQYYEEEERQRGNFPDRFSGHQFPNYSSELNVNALLLGDSALYLCASSSGTGVEAFFGQGTRLTVV.

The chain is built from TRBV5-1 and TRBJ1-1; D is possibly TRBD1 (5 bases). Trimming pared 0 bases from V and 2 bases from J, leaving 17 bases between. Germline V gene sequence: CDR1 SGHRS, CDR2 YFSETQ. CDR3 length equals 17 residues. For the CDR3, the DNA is TGCGCCAGCAGCTTGGCCAGGTCGGGGGTAATCAACACTGAAGCTTTCTTT. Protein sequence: CASSLARSGVINTEAFF.

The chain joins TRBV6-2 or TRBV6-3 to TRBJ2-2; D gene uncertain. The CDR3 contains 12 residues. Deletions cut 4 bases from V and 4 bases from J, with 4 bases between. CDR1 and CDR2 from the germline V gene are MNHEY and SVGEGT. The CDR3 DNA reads TGTGCCAGCAGTTTGGTCACCGGGGAGCTGTTTTTT. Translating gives CASSLVTGELFF.

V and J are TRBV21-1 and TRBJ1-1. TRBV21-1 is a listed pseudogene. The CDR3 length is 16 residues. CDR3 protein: CASSFPGGGKFPEAFF. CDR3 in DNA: TGTGCCAGCAGTTTTCCAGGGGGAGGGAAGTTTCCTGAAGCTTTCTTT.